This T cell receptor (beta chain) is from a study of control samples from healthy donors and cancer patients. Profiled with immunoSEQ multiplex PCR; TCRdb holds only in-frame clones, not every one. The data hold about 150,000 clones, with around 95% observed a single time. V was pared by 3 bases and J by 12 bases, with 6 bases of the junction left unmatched. This CDR3 has 13 amino acids. Per the germline V gene, CDR1 is SGHDT and CDR2 is YYEEEE. This clone appeared a few times. This sequence joins TRBV5-6 and TRBJ1-4; 9 nucleotides match TRBD1. The source is a man in his forties in good health. The sequenced sample consisted of blood. CDR3 amino acids: CASSSDRGWELFF. CDR3 bases: TGTGCCAGCAGCTCTGACAGGGGGTGGGAACTGTTTTTT.